This T cell receptor (beta chain) came from a study of OX40 agonist ivuxolimab in advanced cancers. Study in general: Patients were 82.7% male with ages about 23 to 90, mean about 65.

Study results and caveats: Part of the nonresponder group also had normalized T-cell clonal expansion that was low. Some of the lowest clonal expansion was seen in partial responders at 0.1-3.0 mg/kg. Relative to CD4+, CD8+ T cells held more expanded clones on average.

Turning to this clone: Its antigen is not identified.

Produced via immunoSEQ multiplex PCR; TCRdb's table is partial and in-frame only. The data hold around 94,000 clones, with roughly 89% observed a single time. V lost 0 bases, J lost 6 bases, and 12 bases lay in between. This CDR3 contains 16 residues. From germline, CDR1 is SGHNT and CDR2 YENEEA. The rearrangement uses TRBV11-3 and TRBJ1-6, with no clear D. This TCR was sampled from an adult with an advanced solid tumor such as melanoma, head and neck, liver or kidney cancer. Specimen: CD4+ or CD8+ T cells sorted from blood, collected in a trial of the OX40 agonist ivuxolimab. CDR3 nucleotides: TGTGCCAGCAGCTTAGATTTTGGGCAGCTTAATTCACCCCTCCACTTT. This gives the protein CASSLDFGQLNSPLHF.